The 18 T cell receptor beta chains reported below all come from one sample, sequenced in a study of T cells in Graves' hyperthyroidism and ophthalmopathy. TCR beta CDR3 sequences were amplified from RNA transcripts. HTBI primers were the set used in a first-round RT-PCR of the TCR CDR3. Each CDR3 protein gets one entry after TCRdb re-called the multiplex PCR reads with MiXCR. The sample lists about 300,000 distinct CDR3 sequences; less than 20% were seen once. Material for sequencing was blood. The receptor set was obtained from a man aged 45-65 years with Graves' ophthalmopathy.

Only a few counts were recorded for this clonotype. This chain uses TRBV9 with TRBJ1-1, with a tentative D call TRBD1 (6 bases). The CDR3 runs to 17 residues. V lost 3 bases and J lost 8, with 26 bases in between. Germline CDR1 is SGDLS and CDR2 is YYNGEE. CDR3 loop: CASSADPTGTRLGEAFF. In nucleotides, the CDR3 is TGTGCCAGCAGCGCCGACCCGACAGGAACGAGGTTGGGCGAAGCTTTCTTT. The whole variable domain, filled in from reference TRBV9 and TRBJ1-1, reads DSGVTQTPKHLITATGQRVTLRCSPRSGDLSVYWYQQSLDQGLQFLIQYYNGEERAKGNILERFSAQQFPDLHSELNLSSLELGDSALYFCASSADPTGTRLGEAFFGQGTRLTVV.

This clonotype was observed at least ten times. The rearrangement links TRBV15 to TRBJ2-4, with 11 nucleotides matching TRBD2. The CDR3 covers 16 residues. Per germline, CDR1 LNHNV and CDR2 YYDKDF (reference sequence). Trimming cost V 1 base and J 5 bases; bases outside gene matches: 4. The CDR3 sequence is CATSRGLAGSENIQYF. Written as DNA, the CDR3 is TGTGCCACCAGCAGAGGACTAGCGGGGTCCGAAAACATTCAGTACTTC.

This clonotype was recorded a few times. The J gene is TRBJ1-1, the V gene TRBV19; 8 bases map to TRBD1. The germline CDR1 and CDR2 sequences are LNHDA and SQIVND (reference sequence). The CDR3 sequence is 15 residues long. V was pared by 5 bases and J by 4 bases, with 9 bases of the junction left unmatched. The CDR3 reads CASSSAGGLGTEAFF. The CDR3 bases are TGTGCCAGTAGTTCGGCAGGGGGCCTTGGCACTGAAGCTTTCTTT.

This clonotype was observed at least ten times. The chain recombines TRBV20-1 with TRBJ1-2, with TRBD1 identical over 8 bases. J lost 4 bases, V lost 5 bases, and 3 bases had no gene match. CDR3 size: 12 residues. The germline CDR1 and CDR2 sequences are DFQATT and SNEGSKA (reference sequence). CDR3 loop: CSAQGASYGYTF. CDR3 in DNA: TGCAGTGCTCAGGGGGCGAGCTATGGCTACACCTTC.

The rearrangement joins TRBV3-1 to TRBJ2-2; 13 bases line up with TRBD2. V trimming: 4 bases; J trimming: 10 bases; junction bases outside the gene matches: 9. Germline V gives CDR1 LGHDT, CDR2 YNNKEL (reference sequence). This CDR3 comprises 16 residues. The CDR3: CASSPDTSGRGKELFF. CDR3 DNA: TGTGCCAGCAGCCCCGACACTAGCGGGAGGGGGAAGGAGCTGTTTTTT.

V is TRBV28 and J is TRBJ2-3; TRBD1 is a possible D gene (6 bases). Trimming left V 11 bases short and J 2 bases short, with 14 bases between. The CDR3 runs to 13 residues. Germline V CDR1 and CDR2: MDHEN, SYDVKM. This CDR3 reads CACEGENTDTQYF. DNA for the CDR3: TGTGCCTGCGAGGGGGAGAACACAGATACGCAGTATTTT.

This clonotype was picked up a small number of times. The chain is built from TRBV28 and TRBJ1-1; no clear D. Trimming took off 4 bases at V and 1 base at J, with 4 bases between the two ends. The CDR3 length is 12 residues. Germline V gives CDR1 MDHEN, CDR2 SYDVKM. The CDR3 region has the DNA TGTGCCAGCAGTTCAGCGAACACTGAAGCTTTCTTT. This gives the protein CASSSANTEAFF.

V usage is TRBV5-1 and J usage is TRBJ2-1, with 9 nucleotides matching TRBD1. The CDR3 loop spans 16 amino acids. The ends lost 4 bases at V and 4 bases at J; junction bases unmatched: 9. The germline V gene has CDR1 SGHRS and CDR2 YFSETQ. The CDR3 loop is CASSSKVGTGYNEQFF. The CDR3 coding sequence is TGCGCCAGCAGCAGCAAGGTGGGGACAGGGTACAATGAGCAGTTCTTC.

V and J are TRBV9 and TRBJ2-3, with D perhaps matching TRBD1 (5 bases). Per germline, CDR1 SGDLS and CDR2 YYNGEE. Trimming removed 2 bases at V and 4 bases at J, with 11 bases between. The CDR3 covers 14 residues. As DNA, the CDR3 is TGTGCCAGCAGCGTCGGGCTAGGGGCAGATACGCAGTATTTT. It is translated as CASSVGLGADTQYF.

This clonotype occurred many times. The gene calls are TRBV30 and TRBJ1-6; D perhaps matches TRBD1 (5 bases). CDR3 length: 12 amino acids. V gave up 4 bases and J gave up 10 bases, with 11 bases separating them. Germline CDR1 is GTSNPN and CDR2 is SVGIG (reference sequence). The CDR3 DNA sequence: TGTGCCTGGACGGAGGGGACCTCACCCCTCCACTTT. Its translation is CAWTEGTSPLHF. Together with reference TRBV30 and TRBJ1-6, the CDR3 gives the full variable domain: SQTIHQWPATLVQPVGSPLSLECTVEGTSNPNLYWYRQAAGRGLQLLFYSVGIGQISSEVPQNLSASRPQDRQFILSSKKLLLSDSGFYLCAWTEGTSPLHFGNGTRLTVT.

This clonotype was seen many times. The J gene is TRBJ2-5, the V gene TRBV20-1; D gene ambiguous. V was clipped by 2 bases and J by 5 bases, with 6 bases between them. Germline values: CDR1 DFQATT, CDR2 SNEGSKA (reference sequence). The CDR3 length is 11 residues. For the CDR3, the DNA is TGCAGTGCTAGACCCCAGGAGACCCAGTACTTC. The encoded protein is CSARPQETQYF.

This clonotype was seen ten or more times. This CDR3 is CASSFGQGLNEQYF. The CDR3, as DNA: TGTGCCAGCAGCTTCGGACAGGGCTTGAACGAGCAGTACTTC. The chain uses TRBV13 and TRBJ2-7, with TRBD1 matching over 8 bases. V lost 3 bases to trimming and J lost 5 bases; unmatched junction nucleotides: 6. Germline values: CDR1 PRHDT, CDR2 FYEKMQ (reference sequence). The CDR3 extends over 14 amino acids. The whole variable domain, remainder taken from reference TRBV13 and TRBJ2-7, is AAGVIQSPRHLIKEKRETATLKCYPIPRHDTVYWYQQGPGQDPQFLISFYEKMQSDKGSIPDRFSAQQFSDYHSELNMSSLELGDSALYFCASSFGQGLNEQYFGPGTRLTVT.

This clonotype was counted many times. The chain recombines TRBV3-1 with TRBJ1-1, with D possibly being TRBD1 (6 bases). This CDR3 contains 15 residues. Germline CDR1 and CDR2: LGHDT and YNNKEL (reference sequence). Trimming pared 1 base from V and 0 bases from J, leaving 9 bases between. The CDR3 spells CASSQGWTVNTEAFF. CDR3 sequence (DNA): TGTGCCAGCAGCCAAGGTTGGACAGTGAACACTGAAGCTTTCTTT.

This clonotype was counted at least ten times. V usage is TRBV3-1 and J usage is TRBJ2-7, with D unclear. Germline lookup yields CDR1 LGHDT and CDR2 YNNKEL (reference sequence). The CDR3 has 15 amino acids. Trimming cost V 3 bases and J 1 base, with 13 bases left between them. The CDR3: CASSQNPGLSYEQYF. The CDR3 DNA follows: TGTGCCAGCAGCCAGAATCCTGGGTTGTCCTACGAGCAGTACTTC.

This clonotype was detected only a few times. The V gene is TRBV27, the J gene TRBJ1-2; 8 bases map to TRBD1. V was pared by 2 bases and J by 5 bases, with 4 bases of the junction left unmatched. CDR3 length equals 14 residues. CDR1 is MNHEY, CDR2 SMNVEV, per germline (reference sequence). The CDR3: CASSLGQGIYGYTF. The CDR3, as DNA: TGTGCCAGCAGTTTAGGACAGGGCATTTATGGCTACACCTTC.

This clonotype was recorded many times. V and J are TRBV28 and TRBJ1-3; no firm D call. Looked up from germline, CDR1 is MDHEN and CDR2 is SYDVKM. The CDR3 sequence is 11 residues long. Trimming removed 3 bases at V and 6 bases at J, with 3 bases between. As DNA, the CDR3 is TGTGCCAGCAGTTTTGCAAACACCATATATTTT. Its protein is CASSFANTIYF. Filled out from reference TRBV28 and TRBJ1-3, the complete variable domain reads DVKVTQSSRYLVKRTGEKVFLECVQDMDHENMFWYRQDPGLGLRLIYFSYDVKMKEKGDIPEGYSVSREKKERFSLILESASTNQTSMYLCASSFANTIYFGEGSWLTVV.

This chain links TRBV5-1 with TRBJ2-3; D is possibly TRBD1 (6 bases). The germline V gene encodes CDR1 SGHRS and CDR2 YFSETQ. The CDR3 spans 14 residues. V was trimmed by 5 bases and J by 2 bases, leaving 12 bases between them. The CDR3 DNA is TGCGCCAGCAGACAAGGGGGAATCACAGATACGCAGTATTTT. It is translated as CASRQGGITDTQYF.

In this sample, this clonotype turned up a few times. This chain connects TRBV19 to TRBJ1-1, with D tentatively TRBD1 (5 bases). The V end was cut by 3 bases, the J end by 6 bases, with 14 bases between. Germline-derived CDR1 and CDR2 are LNHDA and SQIVND (reference sequence). This CDR3 is 14 amino acids long. CDR3: CASSILGGYPEAFF. CDR3 in DNA: TGTGCCAGTAGTATTCTTGGGGGTTACCCTGAAGCTTTCTTT. The full variable domain, completed using reference TRBV19 and TRBJ1-1, is DGGITQSPKYLFRKEGQNVTLSCEQNLNHDAMYWYRQDPGQGLRLIYYSQIVNDFQKGDIAEGYSVSREKKESFPLTVTSAQKNPTAFYLCASSILGGYPEAFFGQGTRLTVV.